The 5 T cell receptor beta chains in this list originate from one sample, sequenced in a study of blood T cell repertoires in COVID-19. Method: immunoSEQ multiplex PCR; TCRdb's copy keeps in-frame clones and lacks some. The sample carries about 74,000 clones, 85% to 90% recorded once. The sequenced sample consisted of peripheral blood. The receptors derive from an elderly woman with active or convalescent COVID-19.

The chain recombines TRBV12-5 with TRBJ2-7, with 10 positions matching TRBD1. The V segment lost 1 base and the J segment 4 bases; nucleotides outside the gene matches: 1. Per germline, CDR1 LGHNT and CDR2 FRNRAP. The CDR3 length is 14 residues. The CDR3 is CASGLGDRGYEQYF. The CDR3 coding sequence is TGTGCTAGTGGTTTGGGGGACAGGGGTTACGAGCAGTACTTC.

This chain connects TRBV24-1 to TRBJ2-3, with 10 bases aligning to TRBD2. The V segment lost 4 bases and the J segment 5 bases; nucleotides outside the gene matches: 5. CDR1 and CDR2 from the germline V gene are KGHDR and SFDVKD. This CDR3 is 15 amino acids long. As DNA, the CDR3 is TGTGCCACCAGTGAAACTAGCGGGGTCGGAGATACGCAGTATTTT. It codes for CATSETSGVGDTQYF.

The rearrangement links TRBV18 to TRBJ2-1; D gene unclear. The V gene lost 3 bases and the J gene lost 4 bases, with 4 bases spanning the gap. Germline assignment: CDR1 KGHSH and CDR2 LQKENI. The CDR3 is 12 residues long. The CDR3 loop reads CASSPQYNEQFF. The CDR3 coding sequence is TGTGCCAGCTCACCGCAGTACAATGAGCAGTTCTTC. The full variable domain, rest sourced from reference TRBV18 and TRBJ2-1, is NAGVMQNPRHLVRRRGQEARLRCSPMKGHSHVYWYRQLPEEGLKFMVYLQKENIIDESGMPKERFSAEFPKEGPSILRIQQVVRGDSAAYFCASSPQYNEQFFGPGTRLTVL.

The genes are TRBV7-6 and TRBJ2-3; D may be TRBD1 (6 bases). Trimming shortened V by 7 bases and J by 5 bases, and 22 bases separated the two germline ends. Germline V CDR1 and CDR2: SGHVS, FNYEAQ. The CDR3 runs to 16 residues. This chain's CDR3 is CASNGTPGGGRDTQYF. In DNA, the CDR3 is TGTGCCAGCAACGGAACCCCTGGTGGGGGCAGAGATACGCAGTATTTT.

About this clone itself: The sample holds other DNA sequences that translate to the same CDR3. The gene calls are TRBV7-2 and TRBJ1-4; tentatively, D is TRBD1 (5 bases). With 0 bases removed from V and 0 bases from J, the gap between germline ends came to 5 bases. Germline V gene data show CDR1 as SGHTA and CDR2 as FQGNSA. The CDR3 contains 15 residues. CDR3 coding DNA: TGTGCCAGCAGCTTAGCCAGGGCAACTAATGAAAAACTGTTTTTT. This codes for CASSLARATNEKLFF.